This T cell receptor beta chain was captured in a study of molecular identifiers for immune sequencing clone quantification. TCRdb redid the calling of the PCR reads with MiXCR, one entry per CDR3 protein. The data show about 640,000 distinct CDR3 sequences, just under 20% seen once. Ten or more counts support this clonotype. Sequences were obtained from naive CD8+ T cells from blood, with Jurkat cell RNA spiked in. Regarding subset: FACS-sorted CD8+CD4-CCR7+CD45RA+ naive T cells. The origin of this receptor is a human donor in good health. Some libraries in this study had Jurkat cell RNA spiked in.

CDR3 nucleotides: TGTGCCAGCAGCTTGGCAGTGGGGGAGAGCACAGATACGCAGTATTTT. It encodes CASSLAVGESTDTQYF. The chain joins TRBV7-9 to TRBJ2-3, with D possibly called TRBD1 or TRBD2 (5 bases each). Germline V gene sequence: CDR1 SEHNR, CDR2 FQNEAQ (reference sequence). CDR3 size: 16 residues. Between the trimmed V and J ends, which lost 3 bases and 0 bases, there was a span of 13 bases.